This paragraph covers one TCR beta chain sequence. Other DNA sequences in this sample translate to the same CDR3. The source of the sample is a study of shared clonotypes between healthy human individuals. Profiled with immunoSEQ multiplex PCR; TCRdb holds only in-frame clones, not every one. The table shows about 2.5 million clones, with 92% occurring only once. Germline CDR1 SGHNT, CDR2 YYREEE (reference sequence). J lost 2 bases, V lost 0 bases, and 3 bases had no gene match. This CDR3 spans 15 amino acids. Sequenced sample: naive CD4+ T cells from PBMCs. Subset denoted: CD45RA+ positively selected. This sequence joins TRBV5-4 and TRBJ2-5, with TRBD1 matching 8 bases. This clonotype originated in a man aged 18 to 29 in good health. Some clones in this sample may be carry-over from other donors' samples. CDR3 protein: CASSLGDRGQETQYF. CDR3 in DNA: TGTGCCAGCAGCTTGGGTGACAGGGGTCAAGAGACCCAGTACTTC.